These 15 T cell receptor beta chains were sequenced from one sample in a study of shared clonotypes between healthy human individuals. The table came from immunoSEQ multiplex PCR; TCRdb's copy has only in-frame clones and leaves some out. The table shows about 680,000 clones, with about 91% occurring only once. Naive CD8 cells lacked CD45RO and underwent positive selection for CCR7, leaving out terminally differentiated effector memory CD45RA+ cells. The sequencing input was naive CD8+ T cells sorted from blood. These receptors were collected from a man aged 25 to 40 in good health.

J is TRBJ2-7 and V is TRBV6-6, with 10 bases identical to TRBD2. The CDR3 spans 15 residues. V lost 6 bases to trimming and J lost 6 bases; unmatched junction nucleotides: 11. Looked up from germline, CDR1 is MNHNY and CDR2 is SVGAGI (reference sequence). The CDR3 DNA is TGTGCCAGCAGGCCGGGGGCTAGCGGGAGCCGCGAGCAGTACTTC. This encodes CASRPGASGSREQYF.

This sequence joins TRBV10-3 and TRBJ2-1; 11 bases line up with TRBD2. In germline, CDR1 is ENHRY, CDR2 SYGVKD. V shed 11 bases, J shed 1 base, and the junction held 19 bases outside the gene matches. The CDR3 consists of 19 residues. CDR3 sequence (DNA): TGTGCCCCTCGGGCGGCTAGCGGGAGGCGCCCAGTGTCCTACAATGAGCAGTTCTTC. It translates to CAPRAASGRRPVSYNEQFF.

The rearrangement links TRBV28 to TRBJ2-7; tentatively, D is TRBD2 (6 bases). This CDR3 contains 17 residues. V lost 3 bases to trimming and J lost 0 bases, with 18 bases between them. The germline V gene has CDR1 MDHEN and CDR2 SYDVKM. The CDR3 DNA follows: TGTGCCAGCAGTTTCTTTGGGTCCGGGGGAGGCTCCTACGAGCAGTACTTC. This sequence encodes CASSFFGSGGGSYEQYF.

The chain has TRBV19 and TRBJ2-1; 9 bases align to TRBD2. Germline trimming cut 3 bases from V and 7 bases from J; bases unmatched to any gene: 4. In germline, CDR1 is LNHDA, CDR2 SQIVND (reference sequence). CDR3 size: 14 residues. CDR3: CASSMGLAGNEQFF. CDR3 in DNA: TGTGCCAGTAGTATGGGACTAGCAGGGAATGAGCAGTTCTTC.

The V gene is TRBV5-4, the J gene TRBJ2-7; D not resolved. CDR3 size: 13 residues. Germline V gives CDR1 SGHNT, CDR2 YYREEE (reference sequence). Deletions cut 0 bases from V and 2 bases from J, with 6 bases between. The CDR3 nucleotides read TGTGCCAGCAGCTTGGCACCCACCTACGAGCAGTACTTC. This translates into CASSLAPTYEQYF.

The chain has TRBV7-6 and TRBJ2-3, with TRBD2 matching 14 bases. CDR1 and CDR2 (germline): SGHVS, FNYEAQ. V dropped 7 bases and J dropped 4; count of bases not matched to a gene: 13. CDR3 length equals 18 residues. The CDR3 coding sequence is TGTGCCAGCAACAACCGACCGGGACTAGCGGGAGTTGCAGATACGCAGTATTTT. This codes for CASNNRPGLAGVADTQYF.

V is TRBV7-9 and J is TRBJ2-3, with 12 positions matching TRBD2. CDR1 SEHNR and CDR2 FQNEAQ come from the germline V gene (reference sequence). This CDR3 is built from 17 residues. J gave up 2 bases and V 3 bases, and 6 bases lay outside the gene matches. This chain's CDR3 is CASSFPSGRANTDTQYF. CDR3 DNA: TGTGCCAGCAGCTTCCCTAGCGGGAGGGCCAACACAGATACGCAGTATTTT.

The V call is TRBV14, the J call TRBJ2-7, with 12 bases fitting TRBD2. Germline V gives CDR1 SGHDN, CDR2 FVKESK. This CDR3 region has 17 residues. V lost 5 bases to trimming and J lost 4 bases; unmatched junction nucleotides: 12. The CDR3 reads CASSTLDMTSGSYEQYF. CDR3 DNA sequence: TGTGCCAGCAGCACTCTAGACATGACTAGCGGGAGTTACGAGCAGTACTTC.

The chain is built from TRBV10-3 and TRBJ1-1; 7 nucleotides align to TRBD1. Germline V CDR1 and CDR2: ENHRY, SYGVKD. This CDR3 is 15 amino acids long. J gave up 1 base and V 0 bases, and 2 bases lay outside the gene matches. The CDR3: CAISESTGPNTEAFF. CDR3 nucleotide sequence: TGTGCCATCAGTGAGTCGACAGGGCCGAACACTGAAGCTTTCTTT.

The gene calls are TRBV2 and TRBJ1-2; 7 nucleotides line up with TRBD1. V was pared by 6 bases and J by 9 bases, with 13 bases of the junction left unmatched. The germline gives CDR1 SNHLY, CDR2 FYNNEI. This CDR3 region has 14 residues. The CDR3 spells CASSGQARVVSYTF. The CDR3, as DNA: TGTGCCAGCAGCGGACAGGCTCGGGTTGTGAGCTACACCTTC.

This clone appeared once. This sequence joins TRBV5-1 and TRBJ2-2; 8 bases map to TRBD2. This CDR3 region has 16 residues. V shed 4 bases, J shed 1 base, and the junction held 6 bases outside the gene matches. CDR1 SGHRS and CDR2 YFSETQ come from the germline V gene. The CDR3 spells CASSTGLAGNTGELFF. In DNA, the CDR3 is TGCGCCAGCAGCACTGGACTAGCCGGGAACACCGGGGAGCTGTTTTTT.

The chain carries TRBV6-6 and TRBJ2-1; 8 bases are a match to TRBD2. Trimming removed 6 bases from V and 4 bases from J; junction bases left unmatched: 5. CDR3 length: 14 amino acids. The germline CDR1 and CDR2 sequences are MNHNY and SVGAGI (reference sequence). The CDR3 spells CASRYSGVYNEQFF. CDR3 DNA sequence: TGTGCCAGCAGGTATAGCGGGGTTTACAATGAGCAGTTCTTC.

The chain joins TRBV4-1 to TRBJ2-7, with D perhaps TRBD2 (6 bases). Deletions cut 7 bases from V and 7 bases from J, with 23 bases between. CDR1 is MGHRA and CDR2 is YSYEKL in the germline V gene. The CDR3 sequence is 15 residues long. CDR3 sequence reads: CASTPTGGAVKEQYF. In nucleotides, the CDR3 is TGCGCCAGCACCCCAACCGGAGGGGCCGTCAAGGAGCAGTACTTC.

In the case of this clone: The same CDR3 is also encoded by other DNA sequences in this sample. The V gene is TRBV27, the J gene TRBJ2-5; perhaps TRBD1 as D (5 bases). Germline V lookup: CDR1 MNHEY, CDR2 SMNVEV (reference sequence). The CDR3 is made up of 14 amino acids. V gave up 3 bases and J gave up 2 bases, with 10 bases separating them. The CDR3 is CASSLLGEQETQYF. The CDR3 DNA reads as TGTGCCAGCAGTTTGCTAGGGGAACAAGAGACCCAGTACTTC.

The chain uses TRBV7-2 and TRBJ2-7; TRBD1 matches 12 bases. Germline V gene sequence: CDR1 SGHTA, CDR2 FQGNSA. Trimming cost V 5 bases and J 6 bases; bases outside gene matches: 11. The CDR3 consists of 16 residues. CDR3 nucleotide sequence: TGTGCCAGCAGCCCGACGCGGGACAGGGGGCACGGCGAGCAGTACTTC. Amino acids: CASSPTRDRGHGEQYF.